The 9 T cell receptor beta chains given below trace back to one sample, sequenced in a study of cytomegalovirus exposure and HLA in healthy donors. The PCR was carried out with 60 Vbeta primers and 13 Jbeta primers. The assay was immunoSEQ multiplex PCR, and TCRdb's table has in-frame clones only and misses some. Of 150,000 to 200,000 clones in the sample, about three quarters were seen once. Specimen: PBMCs. These receptors were obtained from a woman in her thirties in good health and CMV-seropositive.

The CDR3 sequence: CASSLGQGDREQYF. In DNA form, the CDR3 reads TGTGCCAGCAGCTTAGGGCAGGGGGACCGCGAGCAGTACTTC. V and J are TRBV7-7 and TRBJ2-7, with 7 bases fitting TRBD1. The J segment lost 6 bases and the V segment lost 1 base, leaving 6 bases of the junction unmatched. Per the germline V gene, CDR1 is SSHAT and CDR2 is FNYEAQ (reference sequence). The CDR3 covers 14 residues.

The sample holds a few counts of this clone. The chain recombines TRBV10-3 with TRBJ1-5; a possible D gene is TRBD1 (6 bases). This CDR3 has 15 residues. Germline V gives CDR1 ENHRY, CDR2 SYGVKD. The V end was cut by 7 bases, the J end by 3 bases, with 16 bases between. This CDR3 reads CAIMIGRDNNQPQHF. The DNA for the CDR3 is TGTGCCATCATGATCGGCCGGGACAACAATCAGCCCCAGCATTTT.

This rearrangement joins TRBV11-3 to TRBJ2-7, with 7 bases that match TRBD1. CDR3 length: 15 amino acids. Germline V lookup: CDR1 SGHNT, CDR2 YENEEA. V lost 2 bases, J lost 4 bases, and 8 bases stayed unmatched. The CDR3 nucleotides read TGTGCCAGCAGCTTACTTATAGGACAGGAGTACGAGCAGTACTTC. Encoded protein: CASSLLIGQEYEQYF.

This sequence joins TRBV5-4 and TRBJ1-1; D not resolved. The germline gives CDR1 SGHNT, CDR2 YYREEE (reference sequence). The CDR3 is 13 amino acids. The germline V and J ends were trimmed by 2 bases and 6 bases, with 11 bases remaining between them. For the CDR3, the DNA is TGTGCCAGCAGCTTCGGGGATCGGGCTGAAGCTTTCTTT. Protein product: CASSFGDRAEAFF.

CDR3 coding DNA: TGTGCCAGCAGTTCAGCCGGGACAGGGACGAGGGAGCAGTACTTC. Protein sequence: CASSSAGTGTREQYF. V usage is TRBV27 and J usage is TRBJ2-7, with 9 bases matching TRBD1. The CDR3 is made up of 15 amino acids. The trim removed 4 bases at V and 7 bases at J, leaving 11 bases unmatched. Germline V lookup: CDR1 MNHEY, CDR2 SMNVEV (reference sequence).

The V call is TRBV28, the J call TRBJ2-5; D might be TRBD2 (5 bases). This CDR3 has 10 amino acids. V lost 11 bases and J 5 bases, leaving 9 bases between the germline ends. The germline V gene has CDR1 MDHEN and CDR2 SYDVKM. The CDR3 sequence: CARSGETQYF. The CDR3 region has the DNA TGTGCCCGCTCGGGGGAGACCCAGTACTTC.

V and J are TRBV6-5 and TRBJ2-1; TRBD2 matches 10 bases. The CDR3 contains 14 residues. After removal of 6 bases from V and 8 bases from J, the junction contained 7 bases not matched to a gene. Germline V CDR1 and CDR2: MNHEY, SVGAGI. The CDR3, as DNA: TGTGCCAGCAGATTAGGACTAGCGGAAGATGAGCAGTTCTTC. It is translated as CASRLGLAEDEQFF.

The chain employs TRBV19 and TRBJ1-2; the D gene is possibly TRBD1 (5 bases). Germline V gene data show CDR1 as LNHDA and CDR2 as SQIVND (reference sequence). The CDR3 runs to 14 residues. V lost 0 bases and J 6 bases, leaving 11 bases between the germline ends. The CDR3, as DNA: TGTGCCAGTAGTATAGATCATGGGGGGAATGGCTACACCTTC. Amino acid sequence: CASSIDHGGNGYTF.

The chain links TRBV5-1 to TRBJ2-7; D perhaps matches TRBD1 (6 bases). Per germline, CDR1 SGHRS and CDR2 YFSETQ. This CDR3 is built from 15 residues. Trimming pared 0 bases from V and 5 bases from J, leaving 15 bases between. CDR3 bases: TGCGCCAGCAGCTTGGCCCCAGAAACAGGGAACGAGCAGTACTTC. This encodes CASSLAPETGNEQYF.